What follows are 16 T cell receptor beta chains derived from one specimen sequenced in a study of blood T cell repertoires in COVID-19. The repertoire was sequenced with immunoSEQ multiplex PCR; TCRdb's copy has only in-frame clones and lacks some. The sample lists some 120,000 clones, about 89% occurring once. Material for sequencing was peripheral blood. Receptor source: a human donor with acute or convalescent COVID-19. The donor label of this sample is uncertain.

The CDR3 bases are TGTGCCAGCAGCCACTACCAGGGTAGCTACACCTTC. It translates to CASSHYQGSYTF. The chain combines TRBV3-1 (or the pseudogene TRBV3-2) with TRBJ1-2, with D maybe TRBD1 (5 bases). V lost 3 bases, J lost 9 bases, and 11 bases lay in between. This CDR3 region has 12 residues. Germline values: CDR1 LGHDT, CDR2 YNNKEL (reference sequence).

This clone was seen just once. CDR3 DNA: TGTGCCAGCAGCGTAGGTGGCAGCGGCTATGGCTACACCTTC. It specifies CASSVGGSGYGYTF. The gene calls are TRBV9 and TRBJ1-2, with no clear D. Germline CDR1 and CDR2: SGDLS and YYNGEE. The CDR3 sequence is 14 residues long. With 0 bases removed from V and 4 bases from J, the gap between germline ends came to 10 bases.

The V and J genes are TRBV28 and TRBJ1-2; D unresolved. The CDR3 is made up of 11 amino acids. With 4 bases removed from V and 5 bases from J, the gap between germline ends came to 5 bases. Germline CDR1 MDHEN, CDR2 SYDVKM. The CDR3 spells CASSSTYGYTF. Here the CDR3 DNA reads TGTGCCAGCAGTTCCACATATGGCTACACCTTC.

This chain uses TRBV18 with TRBJ1-1; D is possibly TRBD1 (5 bases). Trimming shortened V by 3 bases and J by 7 bases, and 9 bases separated the two germline ends. There are 12 residues in the CDR3. CDR1 is KGHSH, CDR2 LQKENI, per germline. CDR3 sequence: CASSPDTYEAFF. For the CDR3, the DNA is TGTGCCAGCTCACCGGACACCTATGAAGCTTTCTTT. Complete variable domain (other parts from reference TRBV18 and TRBJ1-1): NAGVMQNPRHLVRRRGQEARLRCSPMKGHSHVYWYRQLPEEGLKFMVYLQKENIIDESGMPKERFSAEFPKEGPSILRIQQVVRGDSAAYFCASSPDTYEAFFGQGTRLTVV.

This clone appeared a single time. CDR3 sequence: CASRLAGETQYF. The CDR3, as DNA: TGTGCCAGTCGTCTAGCGGGAGAGACCCAGTACTTC. This chain connects TRBV19 to TRBJ2-5; TRBD2 agrees at 8 bases. J lost 4 bases, V lost 8 bases, and 3 bases had no gene match. The CDR3 has 12 residues. From germline, CDR1 is LNHDA and CDR2 SQIVND (reference sequence).

This clone was picked up a small number of times. This chain connects TRBV4-2 to TRBJ1-3; no firm D call. V lost 1 base and J 0 bases, leaving 10 bases between the germline ends. Germline CDR1 LGHNA, CDR2 YNFKEQ. The CDR3 is 16 amino acids. The CDR3 is CASSQGSGISGNTIYF. The DNA for the CDR3 is TGTGCCAGCAGCCAAGGCAGCGGGATCTCTGGAAACACCATATATTTT.

This rearrangement joins TRBV6-2 or TRBV6-3 to TRBJ1-1; TRBD1 might be the D (6 bases). Germline CDR1 is MNHEY and CDR2 is SVGEGT. V was clipped by 0 bases and J by 1 base, with 12 bases between them. The CDR3 covers 16 residues. CDR3 residues: CASSYSTKQGNTEAFF. Written as DNA, the CDR3 is TGTGCCAGCAGTTACTCGACTAAACAGGGGAACACTGAAGCTTTCTTT.

On this clone: Within the sample, other DNA sequences also encode this same CDR3. The chain couples TRBV19 to TRBJ1-2; 9 nucleotides match TRBD1. The CDR3 has 13 amino acids. Germline CDR1 reads LNHDA; CDR2 reads SQIVND (reference sequence). Germline trimming cut 5 bases from V and 8 bases from J; bases unmatched to any gene: 6. CDR3 region: CASSPRDRDGYTF. The CDR3 DNA reads as TGTGCCAGTAGTCCCCGGGACAGGGACGGCTACACCTTC.

The chain employs TRBV28 and TRBJ1-6; no definite D call. Germline CDR1 MDHEN, CDR2 SYDVKM. The CDR3 contains 19 residues. With 3 bases removed from V and 0 bases from J, the gap between germline ends came to 18 bases. The CDR3 reads CASSLPVPPFSSYNSPLHF. CDR3 sequence (DNA): TGTGCCAGCAGTTTGCCGGTACCTCCCTTTAGCTCCTATAATTCACCCCTCCACTTT.

This clone has just one count. The chain has TRBV15 and TRBJ2-1, with TRBD2 identical over 10 bases. This CDR3 region has 17 residues. Trimming cost V 1 base and J 5 bases; bases outside gene matches: 8. CDR1 is LNHNV and CDR2 is YYDKDF in the germline V gene (reference sequence). In DNA, the CDR3 is TGTGCCACCAGCAGAGTTATAAGGACTAGCGGTAACAATGAGCAGTTCTTC. Translation gives CATSRVIRTSGNNEQFF.

V usage is TRBV6-5 and J usage is TRBJ2-5; 8 nucleotides line up with TRBD2. V trimming: 9 bases; J trimming: 5 bases; junction bases outside the gene matches: 8. The CDR3 runs to 13 residues. Germline V gene sequence: CDR1 MNHEY, CDR2 SVGAGI. CDR3 in amino acids: CASKASGGETQYF. The CDR3 DNA reads TGTGCCAGTAAAGCCAGCGGGGGTGAGACCCAGTACTTC.

This clone was detected only once. Other DNA sequences within the sample encode an identical CDR3. The V gene is TRBV5-1, the J gene TRBJ2-2; 9 bases align to TRBD1. CDR3 length: 16 residues. V shed 0 bases, J shed 0 bases, and the junction held 0 bases outside the gene matches. Germline values: CDR1 SGHRS, CDR2 YFSETQ. The CDR3 sequence is CASSLGTGANTGELFF. The CDR3 DNA is TGCGCCAGCAGCTTGGGGACAGGGGCGAACACCGGGGAGCTGTTTTTT.

The chain is built from TRBV6-6 and TRBJ1-2; no clear D. The CDR3 is 12 amino acids. Germline V gene lookup returns CDR1 MNHNY and CDR2 SVGAGI (reference sequence). V gave up 7 bases and J gave up 1 base, with 7 bases separating them. The CDR3: CASIGVNYGYTF. Here the CDR3 DNA reads TGTGCCAGCATCGGAGTTAACTATGGCTACACCTTC.

This sequence joins TRBV4-2 and TRBJ1-5; 8 nucleotides match TRBD1. The CDR3 sequence is 15 residues long. The junction had 4 bases not matched to a gene; V was cut back by 4 bases and J by 2 bases. Germline V gives CDR1 LGHNA, CDR2 YNFKEQ. For the CDR3, the DNA is TGTGCCAGCAGCCTCGACAGGGGAGGCAATCAGCCCCAGCATTTT. Encoded protein: CASSLDRGGNQPQHF.

The V and J genes are TRBV16 and TRBJ1-6, with D tentatively TRBD1 (6 bases). The V end was cut by 2 bases, the J end by 7 bases, with 15 bases between. Germline V gene sequence: CDR1 KGHSY, CDR2 FQNENV. The CDR3 loop spans 16 amino acids. The CDR3 loop is CASSQTLGQLNSPLHF. In DNA form, the CDR3 reads TGTGCCAGCAGCCAAACGCTCGGACAGCTCAATTCACCCCTCCACTTT.

The chain carries TRBV6-5 and TRBJ1-5; 8 bases map to TRBD1. The CDR3 totals 15 residues. Germline loops: CDR1 MNHEY, CDR2 SVGAGI. After removal of 6 bases from V and 0 bases from J, the junction contained 4 bases not matched to a gene. CDR3 sequence (DNA): TGTGCCAGCAGAAGGACAGGGAATAGCAATCAGCCCCAGCATTTT. Its translation: CASRRTGNSNQPQHF.